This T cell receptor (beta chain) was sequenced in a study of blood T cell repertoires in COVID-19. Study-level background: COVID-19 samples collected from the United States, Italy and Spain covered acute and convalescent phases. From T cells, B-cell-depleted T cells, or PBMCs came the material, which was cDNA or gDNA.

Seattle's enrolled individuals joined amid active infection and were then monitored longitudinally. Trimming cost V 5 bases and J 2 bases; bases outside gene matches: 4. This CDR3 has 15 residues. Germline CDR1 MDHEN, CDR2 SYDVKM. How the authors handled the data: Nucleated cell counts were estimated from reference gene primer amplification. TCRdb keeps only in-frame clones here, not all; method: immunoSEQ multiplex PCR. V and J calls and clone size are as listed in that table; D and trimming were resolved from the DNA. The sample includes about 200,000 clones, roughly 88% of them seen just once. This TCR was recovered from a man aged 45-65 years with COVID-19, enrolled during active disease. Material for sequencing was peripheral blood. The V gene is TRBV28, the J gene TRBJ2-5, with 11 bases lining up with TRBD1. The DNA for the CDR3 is TGTGCCAGCAGTGCTGGACAGGGGGCACAAGAGACCCAGTACTTC. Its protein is CASSAGQGAQETQYF.